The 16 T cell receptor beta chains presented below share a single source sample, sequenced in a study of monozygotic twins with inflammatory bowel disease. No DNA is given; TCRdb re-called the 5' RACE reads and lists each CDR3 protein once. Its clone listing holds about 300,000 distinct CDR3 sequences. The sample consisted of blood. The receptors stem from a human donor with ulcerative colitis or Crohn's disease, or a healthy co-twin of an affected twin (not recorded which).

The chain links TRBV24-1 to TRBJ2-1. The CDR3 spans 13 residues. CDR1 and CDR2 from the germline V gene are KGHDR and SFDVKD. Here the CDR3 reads CATSDLLTQEQFF.

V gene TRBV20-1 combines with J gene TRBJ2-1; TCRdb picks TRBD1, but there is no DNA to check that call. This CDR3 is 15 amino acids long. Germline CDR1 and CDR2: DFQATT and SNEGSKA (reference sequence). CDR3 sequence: CSAPGWGSSYNEQFF.

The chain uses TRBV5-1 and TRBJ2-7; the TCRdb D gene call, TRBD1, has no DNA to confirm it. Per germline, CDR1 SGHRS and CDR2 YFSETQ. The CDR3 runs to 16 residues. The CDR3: CASSLGGTTRDYEQYF.

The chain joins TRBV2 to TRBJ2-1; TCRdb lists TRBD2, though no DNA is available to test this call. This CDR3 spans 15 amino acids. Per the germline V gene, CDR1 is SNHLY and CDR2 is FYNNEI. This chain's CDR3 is CASRGGGSGGTVRFF.

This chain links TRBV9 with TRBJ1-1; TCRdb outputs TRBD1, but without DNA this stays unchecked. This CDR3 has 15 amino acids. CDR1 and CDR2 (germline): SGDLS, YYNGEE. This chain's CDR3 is CASSGYRGVNTEAFF. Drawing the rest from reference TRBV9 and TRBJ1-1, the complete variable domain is DSGVTQTPKHLITATGQRVTLRCSPRSGDLSVYWYQQSLDQGLQFLIQYYNGEERAKGNILERFSAQQFPDLHSELNLSSLELGDSALYFCASSGYRGVNTEAFFGQGTRLTVV.

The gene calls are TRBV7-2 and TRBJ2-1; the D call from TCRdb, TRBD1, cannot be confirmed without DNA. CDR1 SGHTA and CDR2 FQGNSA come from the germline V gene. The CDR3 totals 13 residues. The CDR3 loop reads CASSPTVDNEQFF.

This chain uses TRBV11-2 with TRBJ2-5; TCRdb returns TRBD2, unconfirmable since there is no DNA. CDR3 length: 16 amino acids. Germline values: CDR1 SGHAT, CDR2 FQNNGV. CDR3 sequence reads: CASSLWAGGLAETQYF.

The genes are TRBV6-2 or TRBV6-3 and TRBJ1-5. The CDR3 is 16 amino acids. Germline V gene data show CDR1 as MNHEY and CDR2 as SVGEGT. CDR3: CASSYAGGYSNQPQHF.

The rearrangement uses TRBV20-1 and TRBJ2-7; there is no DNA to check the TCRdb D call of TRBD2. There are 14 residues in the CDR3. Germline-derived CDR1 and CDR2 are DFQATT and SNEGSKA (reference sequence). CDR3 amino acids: CSAGVLAGGYEQYF.

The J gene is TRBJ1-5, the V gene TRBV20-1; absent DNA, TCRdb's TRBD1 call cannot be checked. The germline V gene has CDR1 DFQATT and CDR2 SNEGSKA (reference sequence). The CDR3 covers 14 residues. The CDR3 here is CSARDRGKNQPQHF.

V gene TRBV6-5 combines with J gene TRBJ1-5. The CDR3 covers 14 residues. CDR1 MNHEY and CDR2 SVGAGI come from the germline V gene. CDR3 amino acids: CASSYGSSNQPQHF.

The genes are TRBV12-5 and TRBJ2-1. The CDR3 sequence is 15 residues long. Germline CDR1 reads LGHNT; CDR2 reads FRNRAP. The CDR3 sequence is CASGTRTGPHNEQFF. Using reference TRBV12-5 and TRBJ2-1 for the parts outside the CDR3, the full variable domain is DARVTQTPRHKVTEMGQEVTMRCQPILGHNTVFWYRQTMMQGLELLAYFRNRAPLDDSGMPKDRFSAEMPDATLATLKIQPSEPRDSAVYFCASGTRTGPHNEQFFGPGTRLTVL.

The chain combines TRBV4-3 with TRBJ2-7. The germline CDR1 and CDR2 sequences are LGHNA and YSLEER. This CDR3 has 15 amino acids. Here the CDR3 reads CASSQADSTAYEQYF.

CDR3 sequence reads: CATSRDRVSETQYF. The chain carries TRBV15 and TRBJ2-5. The CDR3 has 14 residues. Germline V gene sequence: CDR1 LNHNV, CDR2 YYDKDF (reference sequence).

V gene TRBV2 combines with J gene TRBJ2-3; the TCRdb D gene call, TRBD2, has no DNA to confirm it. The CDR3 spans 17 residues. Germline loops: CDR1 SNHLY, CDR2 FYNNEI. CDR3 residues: CASPPGLAGSSTDTQYF.

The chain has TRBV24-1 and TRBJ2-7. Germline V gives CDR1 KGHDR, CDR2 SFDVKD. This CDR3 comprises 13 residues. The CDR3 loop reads CATSPTFSYEQYF.